This TCR beta chain was identified in a study of blood T cell repertoires in COVID-19. On the study more broadly: The United States, Italy and Spain provided the acute and convalescent COVID-19 samples.

Data came from immunoSEQ multiplex PCR; TCRdb stores just in-frame clones and leaves some out. The table shows over 55,000 clones, with around 85% occurring only once. The specimen was peripheral blood. The source of this sequence is a man aged 45 to 65 with acute or convalescent COVID-19.

The CDR3 DNA reads TGTGCCAGCTCACCACCGGACAACTCCTACGAGCAGTACGTC. This codes for CASSPPDNSYEQYV. The rearrangement joins TRBV18 to TRBJ2-7, with a tentative D call TRBD1 (5 bases). V was pared by 0 bases and J by 0 bases, with 6 bases between. Germline V gene data show CDR1 as KGHSH and CDR2 as LQKENI. The CDR3 extends over 14 amino acids.